This T cell receptor beta chain was retrieved from a study of cytomegalovirus exposure and HLA in healthy donors. As for the study in general: Caucasian-associated ancestry cluster membership applied to around 80% of under 450 genotyped donors. Study-wide points: Most TCR sequences were seen very rarely across donors, but some public TCRs occurred in many. Altogether, more than 150 TCR beta chains were recorded as cytomegalovirus-associated. Among CMV-associated TCR beta chains, most appeared HLA-restricted in a later analysis.

PCR primers comprised 60 Vbeta and 13 Jbeta primers. Repertoires were generated with immunoSEQ multiplex PCR, while TCRdb's copy carries only in-frame clones and drops some. Counted here are approximately 190,000 clones, around 75% occurring once; the ten biggest clones make up roughly 6.7%. A note on this clone: Its antigen remains unidentified.

This CDR3 region has 16 residues. The V gene end was trimmed by 6 bases and the J gene end by 4 bases; junction bases not matched to a gene: 11. Germline CDR1 and CDR2: LNHDA and SQIVND (reference sequence). V is TRBV19 and J is TRBJ2-2, with TRBD2 identical over 7 bases. Sequenced sample: PBMCs. The sequence derives from a man aged 35 to 55 in good health and CMV-seropositive. The CDR3 sequence is CASSKMGLAVTGELFF. In DNA form, the CDR3 reads TGTGCCAGTAGCAAGATGGGGCTAGCGGTCACCGGGGAGCTGTTTTTT.